The 16 T cell receptor beta chains in this list originate from one sample, sequenced in a study of cytomegalovirus exposure and HLA in healthy donors. Assay used: immunoSEQ multiplex PCR; TCRdb lists only in-frame clones, some missing. The table records around 300,000 clones, approximately 86% of them present only once. The source material was PBMCs. The receptors were sampled from a woman between 18 and 30 years old in good health and CMV-seronegative.

The chain is built from TRBV28 and TRBJ2-5; 8 bases are shared with TRBD2. CDR3 length equals 14 residues. The V segment lost 7 bases and the J segment 1 base; nucleotides outside the gene matches: 5. The germline V gene encodes CDR1 MDHEN and CDR2 SYDVKM. In DNA, the CDR3 is TGTGCCAGCAAAACGGGGGGGATCCAAGAGACCCAGTACTTC. This encodes CASKTGGIQETQYF. Using reference TRBV28 and TRBJ2-5 for the parts outside the CDR3, the full variable domain is DVKVTQSSRYLVKRTGEKVFLECVQDMDHENMFWYRQDPGLGLRLIYFSYDVKMKEKGDIPEGYSVSREKKERFSLILESASTNQTSMYLCASKTGGIQETQYFGPGTRLLVL.

V usage is TRBV6-5 and J usage is TRBJ2-2; 14 bases are a match to TRBD2. CDR3 length: 16 residues. With 4 bases clipped from V and 3 bases from J, the junction kept 1 base outside the gene matches. CDR1 is MNHEY, CDR2 SVGAGI, per germline. The CDR3: CASSLTSGGDTGELFF. The CDR3, as DNA: TGTGCCAGCAGTTTGACTAGCGGGGGGGACACCGGGGAGCTGTTTTTT.

This sequence joins TRBV30 and TRBJ1-5, with D perhaps TRBD1 (6 bases). CDR1 and CDR2 from the germline V gene are GTSNPN and SVGIG (reference sequence). V lost 2 bases and J lost 7, with 12 bases in between. This CDR3 region has 13 residues. The CDR3 DNA follows: TGTGCCTGGAGTTTACAGGGAACCCAGCCCCAGCATTTT. Translating gives CAWSLQGTQPQHF.

The chain recombines TRBV29-1 with TRBJ2-1, with D tentatively TRBD2 (5 bases). Looked up from germline, CDR1 is SQVTM and CDR2 is ANQGSEA. Between the trimmed V and J ends, which lost 7 bases and 4 bases, there was a span of 5 bases. The CDR3 is made up of 10 amino acids. CDR3 in DNA: TGCAGCGGGAGGTACAATGAGCAGTTCTTC. This sequence encodes CSGRYNEQFF.

The chain links TRBV27 to TRBJ2-1; D gene ambiguous. There are 15 residues in the CDR3. Germline V gene data show CDR1 as MNHEY and CDR2 as SMNVEV (reference sequence). Trimming shortened V by 2 bases and J by 0 bases, and 8 bases separated the two germline ends. The CDR3 loop reads CASSLRWSSYNEQFF. In DNA, the CDR3 is TGTGCCAGCAGTTTACGTTGGAGCTCCTACAATGAGCAGTTCTTC.

The rearrangement links TRBV7-6 to TRBJ1-1; D gene unclear. CDR3 size: 12 residues. Germline V gives CDR1 SGHVS, CDR2 FNYEAQ. V was cut by 5 bases and J by 2 bases, with 6 bases left in between. CDR3 sequence reads: CASSQTNTEAFF. DNA for the CDR3: TGTGCCAGCAGCCAGACAAACACTGAAGCTTTCTTT. Supplemented by reference TRBV7-6 and TRBJ1-1, the full variable domain reads GAGVSQSPRYKVTKRGQDVALRCDPISGHVSLYWYRQALGQGPEFLTYFNYEAQQDKSGLPNDRFSAERPEGSISTLTIQRTEQRDSAMYRCASSQTNTEAFFGQGTRLTVV.

The chain combines TRBV7-9 with TRBJ2-3; a weak D match, TRBD2 (6 bases). V was clipped by 1 base and J by 2 bases, with 10 bases between them. Germline values: CDR1 SEHNR, CDR2 FQNEAQ (reference sequence). This CDR3 region has 15 residues. The CDR3 spells CASSLGGANTDTQYF. DNA for the CDR3: TGTGCCAGCAGCTTAGGCGGGGCTAACACAGATACGCAGTATTTT. Full variable domain (missing parts from reference TRBV7-9 and TRBJ2-3): DTGVSQNPRHKITKRGQNVTFRCDPISEHNRLYWYRQTLGQGPEFLTYFQNEAQLEKSRLLSDRFSAERPKGSFSTLEIQRTEQGDSAMYLCASSLGGANTDTQYFGPGTRLTVL.

This clone was seen once. The chain recombines TRBV14 with TRBJ1-1; D not certain. The V and J ends lost 1 base and 1 base respectively, with 10 bases between them. The CDR3 has 15 amino acids. Per germline, CDR1 SGHDN and CDR2 FVKESK. The CDR3 reads CASSQVRVTNTEAFF. As DNA, the CDR3 is TGTGCCAGCAGCCAAGTGCGGGTTACGAACACTGAAGCTTTCTTT. Combining the CDR3 with reference TRBV14 and TRBJ1-1 gives the whole variable domain EAGVTQFPSHSVIEKGQTVTLRCDPISGHDNLYWYRRVMGKEIKFLLHFVKESKQDESGMPNNRFLAERTGGTYSTLKVQPAELEDSGVYFCASSQVRVTNTEAFFGQGTRLTVV.

CDR3 region: CSVERGLHEQFF. The CDR3 DNA reads as TGCAGCGTTGAACGCGGGTTACATGAGCAGTTCTTC. The gene calls are TRBV29-1 and TRBJ2-1; D might be TRBD2 (5 bases). Germline assignment: CDR1 SQVTM and CDR2 ANQGSEA. This CDR3 spans 12 amino acids. The V end was cut by 2 bases, the J end by 8 bases, with 10 bases between.

Comment on this clone: The same CDR3 can be traced to other DNA sequences in this sample. The genes are TRBV9 and TRBJ1-2; TRBD1 matches 7 bases. With V trimmed by 2 bases and J by 2 bases, 0 bases remained unmatched. The CDR3 is made up of 13 amino acids. From germline, CDR1 is SGDLS and CDR2 YYNGEE. CDR3 sequence reads: CASSVDRNYGYTF. The CDR3 nucleotides read TGTGCCAGCAGCGTGGACAGGAACTATGGCTACACCTTC.

This clone came up once. The CDR3 DNA sequence: TGTGCCAGCAGTGTACTAGGGACTGGGGCCAACGTCCTGACTTTC. Translation gives CASSVLGTGANVLTF. The chain recombines TRBV6-4 with TRBJ2-6; D perhaps matches TRBD2 (5 bases). Trimming cost V 4 bases and J 2 bases, with 9 bases left between them. CDR3 size: 15 residues. Germline assignment: CDR1 MRHNA and CDR2 SNTAGT.

This rearrangement joins TRBV6-5 to TRBJ1-2; no clear D gene. The CDR3 extends over 12 amino acids. CDR1 and CDR2 (germline): MNHEY, SVGAGI. Between the trimmed V and J ends, which lost 7 bases and 6 bases, there was a span of 12 bases. The CDR3 coding sequence is TGTGCCAGCACGCGGGAGTCCCATGGCTACACCTTC. This encodes CASTRESHGYTF.

The V call is TRBV6-6, the J call TRBJ2-7; 9 nucleotides align to TRBD1. The CDR3 contains 15 residues. The V gene's germline CDR1 is MNHNY and CDR2 SVGAGI (reference sequence). The V segment lost 5 bases and the J segment 3 bases; nucleotides outside the gene matches: 8. The CDR3 sequence is CASSDPGTGNYEQYF. In DNA, the CDR3 is TGTGCCAGCAGTGACCCCGGGACAGGGAACTACGAGCAGTACTTC.

The gene calls are TRBV11-2 and TRBJ2-7; 10 nucleotides align to TRBD1. The germline V gene encodes CDR1 SGHAT and CDR2 FQNNGV. The CDR3 loop spans 15 amino acids. Trimming removed 5 bases from V and 2 bases from J; junction bases left unmatched: 6. The CDR3 protein is CASSPDRGLTYEQYF. Here the CDR3 DNA reads TGTGCCAGCAGCCCCGACAGGGGGCTCACCTACGAGCAGTACTTC.

The chain recombines TRBV6-5 with TRBJ1-3, with D hard to call. Germline values: CDR1 MNHEY, CDR2 SVGAGI. Trimming stripped 10 bases from V and 0 bases from J, with 13 bases between. This CDR3 spans 14 amino acids. The CDR3 loop is CATRRVGSGNTIYF. The CDR3, as DNA: TGTGCCACGAGACGGGTCGGCTCTGGAAACACCATATATTTT.

The J gene is TRBJ2-7, the V gene TRBV7-8, with 8 nucleotides matching TRBD1. The germline CDR1 and CDR2 sequences are SGHVS and FQNEAQ. V shed 5 bases, J shed 2 bases, and the junction held 5 bases outside the gene matches. The CDR3 runs 14 residues. CDR3 coding DNA: TGTGCCAGCAGCGAGGGACAGGTTACCTACGAGCAGTACTTC. Its translation is CASSEGQVTYEQYF.